This TCR beta chain appears in the sequencing data of a study of OX40 agonist ivuxolimab in advanced cancers. About the research overall: Of the participants, 40% to 50% had some prior anti-PD-1, anti-PD-L1 or anti-CTLA-4 therapy, which was allowed.

TCRdb's table, derived via immunoSEQ multiplex PCR, lists solely in-frame clones and lacks some. The repertoire holds some 130,000 clones, with just over 90% as singletons. CDR3 length: 16 amino acids. Trimming cost V 5 bases and J 2 bases; bases outside gene matches: 3. The germline V gene has CDR1 ENHRY and CDR2 SYGVKD. The study, taken as a whole, reports: With doses of 0.1 to 3.0 mg/kg, CD4+ and CD8+ blood T cells had undergone clonal expansion by week 6. Relative to CD4+ cells, CD8+ T cells on average had more expanded clones.

On this clone itself: The antigen remains undetermined.

The clonotype comes from an adult with an advanced solid tumor such as melanoma, head and neck, liver or kidney cancer. This material consisted of CD4+ or CD8+ T cells sorted from blood, taken in a trial of the OX40 agonist ivuxolimab. V is TRBV10-3 and J is TRBJ2-3, with 14 nucleotides matching TRBD2. The CDR3 loop reads CAISKTSGGATDTQYF. The CDR3 DNA reads as TGTGCCATCAGTAAGACTAGCGGGGGGGCCACAGATACGCAGTATTTT.